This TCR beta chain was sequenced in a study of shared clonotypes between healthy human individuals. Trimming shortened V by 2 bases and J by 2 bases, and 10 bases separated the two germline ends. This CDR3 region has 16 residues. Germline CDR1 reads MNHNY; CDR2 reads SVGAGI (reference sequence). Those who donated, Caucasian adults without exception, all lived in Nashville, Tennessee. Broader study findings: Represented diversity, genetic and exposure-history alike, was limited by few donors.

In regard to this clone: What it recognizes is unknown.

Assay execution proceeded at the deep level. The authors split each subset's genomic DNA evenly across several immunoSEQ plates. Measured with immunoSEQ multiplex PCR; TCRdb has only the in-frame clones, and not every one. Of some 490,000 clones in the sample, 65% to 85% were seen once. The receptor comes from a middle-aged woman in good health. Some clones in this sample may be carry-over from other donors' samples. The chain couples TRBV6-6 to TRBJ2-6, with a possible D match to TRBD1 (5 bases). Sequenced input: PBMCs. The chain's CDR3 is CASSYRRGTGANVLTF. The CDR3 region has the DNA TGTGCCAGCAGTTACCGAAGGGGTACTGGGGCCAACGTCCTGACTTTC.